This TCR beta chain was documented in a study of blood T cell repertoires in COVID-19 (dated by TCRdb to the early 2020s). Describing the broader study: The collaborator samples originated in the United States, Italy and Spain and spanned the acute and convalescent phases of COVID-19. The prospective study material was composed of cDNA or gDNA derived from T cells, B-cell-depleted T cells, or PBMCs. Subjects who had been exposed to COVID-19, were actively infected with it, or had recovered from it provided the deeply sampled blood TCRbeta repertoires that made up the dataset. The repertoires were released in a freely available public database intended as a resource for research on the immune response to SARS-CoV-2. The samples were drawn from the first 160 participants of the ongoing ImmuneRACE study and from some 1,300 subjects provided by 6 global collaborators. Nearly every sample came with metadata listing a de-identified subject ID, COVID-19 status, age in years and sex. Where available, HLA class I and class II types were obtained from metadata supplied by the sample provider rather than from assay-based typing.

Germline trimming amounts to 4 bases on V and 4 bases on J, with 1 as the count of junction bases outside the gene matches. The germline V gene yields KGHSH for CDR1 and LQKENI for CDR2. The CDR3 starts with the cysteine, ends with the phenylalanine, and has 14 residues. Of the read, only the CDR3 DNA is kept; its 42 bases are in frame from base 1. Remarks on this clone: Its antigen remains undetermined. No per-base quality is available; no much larger clone lies one base away.

Findings and caveats that apply to the study as a whole: The quantity of clinical and demographic metadata differed by source and by participant and was supplied without curation.

TCRbeta CDR3 regions were amplified from genomic DNA using the immunoSEQ Assay, a bias-controlled multiplex PCR. The study's processing was this. Within the assay, amplification of reference gene primers was used to estimate how many nucleated cells each sample contained. To quantify the absolute abundance of each unique TCRbeta CDR3 rearrangement, sequence reads were collapsed and filtered. Productive Simpson clonality was computed per sample as the square root of Simpson's diversity index over productive rearrangements. TCRdb retrieved this table from immuneACCESS and kept in-frame rearrangements only. Not all clones are present; in checked studies, unresolved V genes account for under half, and no reason is known for the remainder. V and J calls plus clone size are reproduced from that table; the DNA served to infer D and trimming. This sample gives about 200,000 clones in total; 75% to 85% of them show up just once. About 2.5% of the sample goes to the ten largest clones.

One collaborating source in Seattle enrolled patients during active infection and followed them longitudinally through the course of disease. Whole blood was collected in K2EDTA tubes by collaborating institutions according to the institutions' own protocols. For TCRbeta analysis, collaborators shipped samples in one of three forms: frozen whole blood, isolated PBMCs, or DNA extracted from either of those sample types. In this chain, TRBV18 is recombined with TRBJ2-6, and TRBD1 aligns with 7 junction nucleotides. The receptor was isolated from a woman in her seventies with COVID-19, enrolled during active disease. The specimen sequenced was peripheral blood. The CDR3 reads CASSQGAGANVLTF. The DNA is TGTGCCAGCTCACAGGGGGCCGGGGCCAACGTCCTGACTTTC.